The rows below give T cell receptor beta chains drawn from one sample of a study of blood T cell repertoires in COVID-19. Sequencing was performed with immunoSEQ multiplex PCR; in TCRdb, only in-frame clones are kept and a portion is missing. The sample contains roughly 130,000 clones, about 80% of which appear only once. Sequencing was performed on PBMCs or T cells enriched from blood (not recorded which). These receptors came from a man aged 50 or older who had recovered from COVID-19. The CDR3 runs from the conserved cysteine through the conserved F or W. Fields, in order: D gene, J gene, clone size, V gene, CDR3 DNA, CDR3 protein. The D gene is left open where the match is weak. The listing skips clone size in some rows; elsewhere it reads once, few, many or a size class.

D: TRBD2
J: TRBJ2-3
size: .
V: TRBV7-6
DNA: TGTGCCAGCAGCTTAGAGGCGGCTAGCGGACTAGATACGCAGTATTTT
CDR3: CASSLEAASGLDTQYF

D: .
J: TRBJ1-5
size: .
V: TRBV19
DNA: TGTGCCAGTAGTATAAACTCAGGGGATCAGCCCCAGCATTTT
CDR3: CASSINSGDQPQHF

D: TRBD1
J: TRBJ2-2
size: .
V: TRBV7-2
DNA: TGTGCCAGCAGCTTAACGGGACAGGGGGGGAACACCGGGGAGCTGTTTTTT
CDR3: CASSLTGQGGNTGELFF

D: .
J: TRBJ2-7
size: .
V: TRBV30
DNA: TGTGCCTGGAGTGTGCTTGGCGGGCCGTCCTACGAGCAGTACTTC
CDR3: CAWSVLGGPSYEQYF

D: .
J: TRBJ1-6
size: .
V: TRBV6-1
DNA: TGTGCCAGCAGTGAAGTCCTCGGTTCACCCCTCCACTTT
CDR3: CASSEVLGSPLHF

D: .
J: TRBJ1-2
size: .
V: TRBV11-2
DNA: TGTGCCAGCAGTCCAGGCGTAGGCGATGGCTACACCTTC
CDR3: CASSPGVGDGYTF

D: .
J: TRBJ2-5
size: .
V: TRBV11-3
DNA: TGTGCCAGCAGCGCAGGACTGGGCGAAGAGACCCAGTACTTC
CDR3: CASSAGLGEETQYF

D: .
J: TRBJ2-7
size: .
V: TRBV19
DNA: TGTGCCAGTAGTATAACCGGGACACGCTACGAGCAGTACTTC
CDR3: CASSITGTRYEQYF

D: .
J: TRBJ1-6
size: .
V: TRBV5-1
DNA: TGCGCCAGCAGCCCACAGACGCTTCGGAATTCACCCCTCCACTTT
CDR3: CASSPQTLRNSPLHF

D: TRBD2
J: TRBJ2-2
size: .
V: TRBV11-3
DNA: TGTGCCAGCAGCCCCCGGGGCGCGGGGGGGGTCCCCGGGGAGCTGTTTTTT
CDR3: CASSPRGAGGVPGELFF

D: .
J: TRBJ2-7
size: .
V: TRBV2
DNA: TGTGCCAGCAGCGAGGGCGGTAACTACGAGCAGTACTTC
CDR3: CASSEGGNYEQYF

D: .
J: TRBJ2-6
size: .
V: TRBV5-4
DNA: TGTGCCAGCAGCCCGCGGGGGCAGGGAGGTTCTGGGGCCAACGTCCTGACTTTC
CDR3: CASSPRGQGGSGANVLTF

D: TRBD2
J: TRBJ2-3
size: .
V: TRBV9
DNA: TGTGCCAGCAGCGCTAGCGGGGGATTGGGCACAGATACGCAGTATTTT
CDR3: CASSASGGLGTDTQYF

D: TRBD1
J: TRBJ2-7
size: .
V: TRBV28
DNA: TGTGCCACCTCAAAGCCGGGACAGGGGAACTACGAGCAGTACTTC
CDR3: CATSKPGQGNYEQYF

D: .
J: TRBJ1-6
size: once
V: TRBV4-3
DNA: TGCGCCAGCAGCCAAGGGACAGTCAATTCACCCCTCCACTTT
CDR3: CASSQGTVNSPLHF

D: TRBD1
J: TRBJ2-6
size: .
V: TRBV9
DNA: TGTGCCAGCAGCGTGGGACAGGGGAGGACTGGGGCCAACGTCCTGACTTTC
CDR3: CASSVGQGRTGANVLTF

D: TRBD1
J: TRBJ1-6
size: .
V: TRBV5-4
DNA: TGTGCCAGCAGCTTGGGGACAGGGGGCTCACCCCTCCACTTT
CDR3: CASSLGTGGSPLHF

D: .
J: TRBJ2-1
size: .
V: TRBV5-4
DNA: TGTGCCAGCAGCTCCTATGGTGAGCAGTTCTTC
CDR3: CASSSYGEQFF

D: .
J: TRBJ1-4
size: .
V: TRBV7-2
DNA: TGTGCCAGCAGCTTAGTCGCCAGGGGAGGGGGAGATGAAAAACTGTTTTTT
CDR3: CASSLVARGGGDEKLFF

D: .
J: TRBJ2-7
size: many
V: TRBV6-5
DNA: TGTGCCAGCAGTAGCCCCACAGGGTTCAACTACGAGCAGTACTTC
CDR3: CASSSPTGFNYEQYF

D: .
J: TRBJ1-1
size: few
V: TRBV4-1
DNA: TGCGCCAGCAGCCTGGGACACCTGAACACTGAAGCTTTCTTT
CDR3: CASSLGHLNTEAFF

D: .
J: TRBJ2-3
size: .
V: TRBV5-1
DNA: TGCGCCAGCAGCTTGAGGGACTCAGGGTCAGATACGCAGTATTTT
CDR3: CASSLRDSGSDTQYF

D: TRBD2
J: TRBJ2-5
size: .
V: TRBV5-1
DNA: TGCGCCAGCAGCTTGGGGAATAGCGGGGGAAGAGAGACCCAGTACTTC
CDR3: CASSLGNSGGRETQYF

D: TRBD2
J: TRBJ2-7
size: .
V: TRBV7-2
DNA: TGTGCCAGCAGCGGGCTAGCGGGGGGGCCGCTTATCGACGAGCAGTACTTC
CDR3: CASSGLAGGPLIDEQYF

D: TRBD2
J: TRBJ2-7
size: .
V: TRBV27
DNA: TGTGCCAGCAGTTATACGGGACTAGCGGGGGATCCCTACGAGCAGTACTTC
CDR3: CASSYTGLAGDPYEQYF

D: .
J: TRBJ2-2
size: .
V: TRBV11-2
DNA: TGTGCCAGCAGTTTAGGGGCGGGGGAGCTGTTTTTT
CDR3: CASSLGAGELFF

D: .
J: TRBJ2-3
size: .
V: TRBV6-5
DNA: TGTGCCAGCAACCCGAGGGCCTCTAGCACAGATACGCAGTATTTT
CDR3: CASNPRASSTDTQYF

D: .
J: TRBJ1-6
size: .
V: TRBV19
DNA: TGTGCCAGTAGTATACGCACACAGGGTTCGGATTCACCCCTCCACTTT
CDR3: CASSIRTQGSDSPLHF

D: .
J: TRBJ2-3
size: .
V: TRBV3-1/TRBV3-2
DNA: TGTGCCAGCAGCCAAGGACAGGATACGCAGTATTTT
CDR3: CASSQGQDTQYF

D: .
J: TRBJ1-2
size: .
V: TRBV7-9
DNA: TGTGCCAGCAGCTTGGCCGGGAGGCAGACTAACTATGGCTACACCTTC
CDR3: CASSLAGRQTNYGYTF

D: .
J: TRBJ1-3
size: .
V: TRBV9
DNA: TGTGCCAGCAGTGAGGCGGTTATTGGCTCTGGAAACACCATATATTTT
CDR3: CASSEAVIGSGNTIYF

D: TRBD2
J: TRBJ2-2
size: .
V: TRBV7-9
DNA: TGTGCCAGCAGCTTACCTAGCGGGGGGTTCACCGGGGAGCTGTTTTTT
CDR3: CASSLPSGGFTGELFF

D: .
J: TRBJ2-2
size: .
V: TRBV10-1
DNA: TGCGCCAGCAGTGAGCAGGGGCTCAGCACCGGGGAGCTGTTTTTT
CDR3: CASSEQGLSTGELFF

D: .
J: TRBJ2-5
size: .
V: TRBV7-2
DNA: TGTGCCAGCTCCTCTAGGGAGGCCCCAGAGACCCAGTACTTC
CDR3: CASSSREAPETQYF

D: TRBD1
J: TRBJ1-6
size: once
V: TRBV25-1
DNA: TGTGCCAGCCTACCCGGGACAGGGAGTTTGCGTTCACCCCTCCACTTT
CDR3: CASLPGTGSLRSPLHF

D: .
J: TRBJ1-2
size: .
V: TRBV5-5
DNA: TGTGCCAGCAGCCCGGGGGTCGTGGATGGCTACACCTTC
CDR3: CASSPGVVDGYTF

D: .
J: TRBJ1-1
size: few
V: TRBV7-6
DNA: TGTGCCAGCAGCTTAGTGGTGGGTGGCGCGGGGAGGAACACTGAAGCTTTCTTT
CDR3: CASSLVVGGAGRNTEAFF

D: TRBD1
J: TRBJ1-1
size: .
V: TRBV6-5
DNA: TGTGCCAGCAGTTACTCGTCCTCAGGGGGTGACACTGAAGCTTTCTTT
CDR3: CASSYSSSGGDTEAFF

D: .
J: TRBJ1-2
size: .
V: TRBV30
DNA: TGTGCCTGGAGTGTACCTTTCGGAGGGGTTGCTGGCTACACCTTC
CDR3: CAWSVPFGGVAGYTF

D: TRBD2
J: TRBJ2-7
size: .
V: TRBV11-3
DNA: TGTGCCAGCAGCTTAAACCCAGGGCTAGCGGGGGGGCCTGTCGACTACGAGCAGTACTTC
CDR3: CASSLNPGLAGGPVDYEQYF

D: .
J: TRBJ2-7
size: .
V: TRBV2
DNA: TGTGCCAGCAGTGCATCGACAGCTCTGGGCTACGAGCAGTACTTC
CDR3: CASSASTALGYEQYF

D: TRBD1
J: TRBJ1-1
size: .
V: TRBV5-5
DNA: TGTGCCAGCAGACGCAGACAGGGACCTATGAACACTGAAGCTTTCTTT
CDR3: CASRRRQGPMNTEAFF

D: .
J: TRBJ1-4
size: .
V: TRBV4-3
DNA: TGCGCCAGCAGCCAGGAGGGGGGGCTTAGCGAAAAACTGTTTTTT
CDR3: CASSQEGGLSEKLFF

D: .
J: TRBJ2-7
size: .
V: TRBV6-1
DNA: TGTGCCAGCAGTGAACAGGGGACGTCACTCTACGAGCAGTACTTC
CDR3: CASSEQGTSLYEQYF

D: .
J: TRBJ2-3
size: .
V: TRBV14
DNA: TGTGCCAGCAGCCAAAGGCGGGAACCCACAGATACGCAGTATTTT
CDR3: CASSQRREPTDTQYF